These 16 T cell receptor beta chains were all obtained from the same sample, sequenced in a study of cytomegalovirus exposure and HLA in healthy donors. Sequencing was performed with immunoSEQ multiplex PCR; in TCRdb, only in-frame clones are kept and a portion is missing. The sample has about 150,000 clones, 88% seen once. The sequencing sample was made of PBMCs. The source of these receptors is a man aged 18-30 years in good health and CMV-seronegative.

The genes are TRBV7-2 and TRBJ2-7; possible D gene TRBD2, 5 bases. CDR3 length: 13 residues. Germline CDR1 SGHTA, CDR2 FQGNSA. Trimming left V 2 bases short and J 6 bases short, with 11 bases between. The CDR3 loop reads CASSLLGNGEQYF. The CDR3 DNA is TGTGCCAGCAGCTTACTCGGGAATGGCGAGCAGTACTTC.

The chain employs TRBV7-2 and TRBJ2-1, with 7 positions matching TRBD2. The germline gives CDR1 SGHTA, CDR2 FQGNSA. This CDR3 spans 16 amino acids. V shed 8 bases and J 1 base; nucleotides not matched to a gene: 11. For the CDR3, the DNA is TGTGCCAGCGGCCGCGGCGGGAGCGTGTCCTACAATGAGCAGTTCTTC. Translating it yields CASGRGGSVSYNEQFF.

J is TRBJ1-5 and V is TRBV19; D might be TRBD1 (5 bases). From germline, CDR1 is LNHDA and CDR2 SQIVND (reference sequence). The CDR3 covers 13 residues. Trimming shortened V by 3 bases and J by 7 bases, and 10 bases separated the two germline ends. CDR3 sequence reads: CASSISREQPQHF. CDR3 nucleotide sequence: TGTGCCAGTAGTATTAGCAGGGAACAGCCCCAGCATTTT.

V and J are TRBV4-1 and TRBJ1-4; D may be TRBD1 (5 bases). Trimming pared 1 base from V and 7 bases from J, leaving 13 bases between. CDR3 length equals 15 residues. Germline CDR1 reads MGHRA; CDR2 reads YSYEKL. DNA of the CDR3: TGCGCCAGCAGCCAAGTTCTCAGGGCTCCTGAAAAACTGTTTTTT. Translation gives CASSQVLRAPEKLFF.

This chain connects TRBV27 to TRBJ2-1, with TRBD2 matching over 10 bases. The V and J ends lost 0 bases and 5 bases, in that order; junction bases with no gene match: 4. Per the germline V gene, CDR1 is MNHEY and CDR2 is SMNVEV (reference sequence). CDR3 length equals 16 residues. This CDR3 reads CASSLSPSGSNNEQFF. The CDR3 bases are TGTGCCAGCAGTTTATCCCCTAGCGGGAGTAACAATGAGCAGTTCTTC.

The chain carries TRBV25-1 and TRBJ2-1; 9 bases match TRBD2. The germline V gene encodes CDR1 MGHDK and CDR2 SYGVNS. The CDR3 is 16 amino acids. V was pared by 5 bases and J by 5 bases, with 10 bases of the junction left unmatched. CDR3 DNA sequence: TGTGCCAGCAGTTCCCAGACTAGCGGTAATAACAATGAGCAGTTCTTC. It codes for CASSSQTSGNNNEQFF.

The V and J genes are TRBV19 and TRBJ2-2; 9 nucleotides match TRBD1. The germline V gene has CDR1 LNHDA and CDR2 SQIVND (reference sequence). Losses at the gene ends were 4 bases for V and 4 bases for J; bases not matched to a gene: 4. The CDR3 loop spans 15 amino acids. Here the CDR3 DNA reads TGTGCCAGTAGTAGACAGGGGGGACCCACCGGGGAGCTGTTTTTT. Its translation: CASSRQGGPTGELFF.

The V call is TRBV28, the J call TRBJ1-2; 8 bases are a match to TRBD1. Per the germline V gene, CDR1 is MDHEN and CDR2 is SYDVKM. The length of the CDR3 is 16 residues. The J segment lost 5 bases and the V segment lost 5 bases, leaving 13 bases of the junction unmatched. The CDR3 DNA reads TGTGCCAGCAGTCCCTTGGCAGGGGGCATACCTTATGGCTACACCTTC. Its translation: CASSPLAGGIPYGYTF.

The chain uses TRBV29-1 and TRBJ2-1; 10 positions match TRBD2. Germline CDR1 is SQVTM and CDR2 is ANQGSEA. The CDR3 consists of 14 residues. V gave up 7 bases and J gave up 2 bases; unmatched junction bases: 5. The CDR3 region is CSGRAGGPYNEQFF. CDR3 DNA: TGCAGCGGTCGAGCGGGAGGGCCCTACAATGAGCAGTTCTTC.

The CDR3 region is CASSLRSIKGEGSTDTQYF. The CDR3 coding sequence is TGTGCCAGCAGTTTGAGGTCCATAAAAGGGGAGGGTAGCACAGATACGCAGTATTTT. This chain uses TRBV28 with TRBJ2-3; 7 bases line up with TRBD2. This CDR3 has 19 amino acids. Germline V gives CDR1 MDHEN, CDR2 SYDVKM. V lost 3 bases and J lost 0; bases outside the gene matches: 15. Filled out from reference TRBV28 and TRBJ2-3, the complete variable domain reads DVKVTQSSRYLVKRTGEKVFLECVQDMDHENMFWYRQDPGLGLRLIYFSYDVKMKEKGDIPEGYSVSREKKERFSLILESASTNQTSMYLCASSLRSIKGEGSTDTQYFGPGTRLTVL.

V gene TRBV10-3 combines with J gene TRBJ1-5; 7 positions match TRBD1. CDR1 ENHRY and CDR2 SYGVKD come from the germline V gene. J was trimmed by 0 bases and V by 5 bases; bases with no gene match: 4. This CDR3 is built from 15 residues. CDR3 DNA: TGTGCCATCAGTTCCGGGACAGCTAGCAATCAGCCCCAGCATTTT. This translates into CAISSGTASNQPQHF.

The gene calls are TRBV4-2 and TRBJ1-4; 9 nucleotides match TRBD1. Trimming cost V 3 bases and J 7 bases; bases outside gene matches: 9. This CDR3 has 16 amino acids. Germline CDR1 and CDR2: LGHNA and YNFKEQ. The CDR3: CASSQENRGRGEKLFF. CDR3 coding DNA: TGTGCCAGCAGCCAGGAGAACAGGGGGCGCGGTGAAAAACTGTTTTTT.

The chain recombines TRBV4-1 with TRBJ1-2; D possibly corresponds to TRBD1 (5 bases). Germline loops: CDR1 MGHRA, CDR2 YSYEKL. The CDR3 contains 15 residues. Trimming shortened V by 0 bases and J by 7 bases, and 15 bases separated the two germline ends. This CDR3 is CASSQDQGSPAGYTF. The DNA for the CDR3 is TGCGCCAGCAGCCAAGATCAGGGTTCGCCTGCTGGCTACACCTTC.

V gene TRBV30 combines with J gene TRBJ2-5, with a weak D call TRBD2 (6 bases). Trimming stripped 5 bases from V and 1 base from J, with 23 bases between. Germline CDR1 is GTSNPN and CDR2 is SVGIG (reference sequence). The CDR3 consists of 17 residues. The CDR3 is CAWSGTPYEMIQETQYF. CDR3 DNA sequence: TGTGCCTGGTCCGGGACTCCCTACGAGATGATCCAAGAGACCCAGTACTTC.

V is TRBV6-1 and J is TRBJ1-1; 8 nucleotides line up with TRBD1. Per germline, CDR1 MNHNS and CDR2 SASEGT. This CDR3 is built from 14 residues. The ends lost 6 bases at V and 1 base at J; junction bases unmatched: 4. This CDR3 is CASRVDRANTEAFF. As DNA, the CDR3 is TGTGCCAGCAGGGTGGACAGGGCGAACACTGAAGCTTTCTTT.

The chain combines TRBV2 with TRBJ2-1; TRBD2 matches 9 bases. V gave up 5 bases and J gave up 9 bases; unmatched junction bases: 8. Germline assignment: CDR1 SNHLY and CDR2 FYNNEI. This CDR3 has 14 residues. CDR3 nucleotide sequence: TGTGCCAGCAGTTTTGCGGGGGGGCAGGGTGAGCAGTTCTTC. It encodes CASSFAGGQGEQFF.